Detailed here is one T cell receptor (beta chain). No antigen is known for it. Germline V gene sequence: CDR1 LGHNA, CDR2 YNFKEQ. V was trimmed by 3 bases and J by 5 bases, leaving 17 bases between them. This CDR3 is built from 16 residues. Only in-frame clones appear in the TCRdb table, and some are missing; sequencing was by immunoSEQ multiplex PCR. The data hold around 140,000 clones, with around 92% observed a single time. This entry is derived from a study of T cells in localized non-small cell lung cancer. Study-level points and caveats: In adjacent lung, a median around 50 of the top 100 tumor clones were found. Without multi-region sequencing, intratumor heterogeneity could not be excluded. Tumor trailed uninvolved adjacent lung in T cell clonality, which peaked there. Elevated blood T cell density was associated with longer overall survival.

This sequence was found in an older female donor with stage I lung adenocarcinoma. The chain is built from TRBV4-2 and TRBJ1-5; tentatively, D is TRBD1 (5 bases). This sample comprised peripheral blood, obtained before any cancer treatment. The CDR3 region is CASSQRASMGDQPQHF. In DNA, the CDR3 is TGTGCCAGCAGCCAGCGGGCCTCAATGGGGGATCAGCCCCAGCATTTT.